This TCR beta chain comes out of a study of neoadjuvant anti-PD-1 for oral cavity cancer. Study-level information: Patients without progression received a fourth nivolumab dose around day 43, then surgical resection on days 50-56.

These newly diagnosed stage II-IVA oral cavity squamous cell carcinoma patients had no prior systemic or radiation treatment. Data came from immunoSEQ multiplex PCR; TCRdb stores just in-frame clones and leaves some out. The sample carries approximately 83,000 clones, roughly 80% recorded once. The ends were cut back, 6 bases at V and 5 bases at J, with 10 bases in the middle. The germline V gene has CDR1 MNHNS and CDR2 SASEGT. There are 12 residues in the CDR3. The sample in question was PBMCs, obtained before nivolumab (anti-PD-1) treatment. The rearrangement uses TRBV6-1 and TRBJ2-5; a weak D match, TRBD2 (5 bases). The TCR comes from a person aged 40 to 85 with oral cavity squamous cell carcinoma. The CDR3 DNA reads TGTGCCAGCAGCGAGGGTGGGGAGACCCAGTACTTC. Translation: CASSEGGETQYF.